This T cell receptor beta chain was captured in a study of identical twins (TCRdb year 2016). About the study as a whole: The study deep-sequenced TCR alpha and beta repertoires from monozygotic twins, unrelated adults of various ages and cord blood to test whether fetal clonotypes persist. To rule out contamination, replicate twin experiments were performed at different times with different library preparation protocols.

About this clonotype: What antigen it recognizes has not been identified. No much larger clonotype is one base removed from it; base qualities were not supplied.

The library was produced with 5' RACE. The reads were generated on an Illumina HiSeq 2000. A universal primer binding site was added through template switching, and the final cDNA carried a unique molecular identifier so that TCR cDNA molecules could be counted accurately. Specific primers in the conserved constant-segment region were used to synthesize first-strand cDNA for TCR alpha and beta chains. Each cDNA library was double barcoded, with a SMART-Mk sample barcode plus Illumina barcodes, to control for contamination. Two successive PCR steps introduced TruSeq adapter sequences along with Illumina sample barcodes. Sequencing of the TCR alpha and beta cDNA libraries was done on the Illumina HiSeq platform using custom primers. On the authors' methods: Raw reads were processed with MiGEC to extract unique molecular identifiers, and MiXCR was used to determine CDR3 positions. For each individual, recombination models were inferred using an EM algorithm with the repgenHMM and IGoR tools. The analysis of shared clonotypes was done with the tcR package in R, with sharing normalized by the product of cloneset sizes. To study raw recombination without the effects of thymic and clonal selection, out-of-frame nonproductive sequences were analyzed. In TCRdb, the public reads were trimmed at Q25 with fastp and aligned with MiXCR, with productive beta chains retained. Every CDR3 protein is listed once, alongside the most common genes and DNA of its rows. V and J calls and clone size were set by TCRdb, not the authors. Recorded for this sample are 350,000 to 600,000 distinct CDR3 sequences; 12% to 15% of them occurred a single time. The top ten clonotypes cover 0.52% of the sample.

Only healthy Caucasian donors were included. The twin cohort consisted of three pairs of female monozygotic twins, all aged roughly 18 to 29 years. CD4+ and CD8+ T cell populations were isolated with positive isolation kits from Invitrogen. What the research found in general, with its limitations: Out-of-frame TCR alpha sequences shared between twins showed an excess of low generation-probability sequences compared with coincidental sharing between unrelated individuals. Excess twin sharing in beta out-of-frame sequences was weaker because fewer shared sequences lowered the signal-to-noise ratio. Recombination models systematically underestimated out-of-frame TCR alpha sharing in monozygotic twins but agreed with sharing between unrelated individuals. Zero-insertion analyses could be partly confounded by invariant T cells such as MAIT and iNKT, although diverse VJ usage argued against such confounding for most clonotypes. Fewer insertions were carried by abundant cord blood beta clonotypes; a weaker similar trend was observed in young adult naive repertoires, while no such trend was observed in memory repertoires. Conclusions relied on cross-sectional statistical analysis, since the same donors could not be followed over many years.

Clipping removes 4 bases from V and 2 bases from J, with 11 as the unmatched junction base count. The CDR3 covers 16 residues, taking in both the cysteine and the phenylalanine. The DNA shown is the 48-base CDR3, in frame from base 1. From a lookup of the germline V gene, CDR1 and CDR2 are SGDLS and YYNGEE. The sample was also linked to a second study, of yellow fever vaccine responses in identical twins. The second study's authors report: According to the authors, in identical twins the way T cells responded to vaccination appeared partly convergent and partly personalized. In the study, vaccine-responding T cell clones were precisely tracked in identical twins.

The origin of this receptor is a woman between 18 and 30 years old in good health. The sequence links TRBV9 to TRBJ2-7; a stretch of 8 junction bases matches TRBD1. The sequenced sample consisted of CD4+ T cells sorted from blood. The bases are TGTGCCAGCAGCCCTCGTGGTCCGGGACAGGCCTACGAGCAGTACTTC. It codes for CASSPRGPGQAYEQYF.